These 30 T cell receptor beta chains were all obtained from the same sample, sequenced in a study of spatial heterogeneity in lung cancer. As to time point: blood at routine non-recurrence follow-up after resection. The input material, whole RNA from tumor, nontumor lung or frozen PBMC, was sequenced unsorted. TCRdb passed the 5' RACE reads through MiXCR, listing each CDR3 protein once. Here the sample spans some 110,000 distinct CDR3 sequences, 12% being singletons. Sequenced here: PBMCs, sampled at follow-up. The receptor source for this set is a male donor with early-stage non-small cell lung cancer.

This clonotype was counted between two and nine times. This rearrangement joins TRBV28 to TRBJ1-2; TRBD1 matches 7 bases. Germline trimming cut 1 base from V and 7 bases from J; bases unmatched to any gene: 12. The CDR3 spans 16 residues. The germline V gene has CDR1 MDHEN and CDR2 SYDVKM. The DNA of the CDR3 is TGTGCCAGCAGTTTATTCACCCCGACAGGGTCGCGTGGCTACACCTTC. Residues: CASSLFTPTGSRGYTF.

J is TRBJ1-1 and V is TRBV15; 11 nucleotides align to TRBD1. Germline CDR1 and CDR2: LNHNV and YYDKDF (reference sequence). V was pared by 5 bases and J by 7 bases, with 9 bases of the junction left unmatched. The CDR3 runs 15 residues. The CDR3 DNA reads as TGTGCCACCAGCCCACGGACAGGGGGCGCGGGTGAAGCTTTCTTT. Translation: CATSPRTGGAGEAFF.

This clonotype was counted only a few times. The chain links TRBV20-1 to TRBJ2-2; 8 bases match TRBD1. The germline gives CDR1 DFQATT, CDR2 SNEGSKA (reference sequence). This CDR3 spans 16 amino acids. The J segment lost 7 bases and the V segment lost 0 bases, leaving 10 bases of the junction unmatched. The CDR3 is CSARDPAGGANGELFF. Here the CDR3 DNA reads TGCAGTGCTAGAGACCCCGCAGGGGGCGCGAACGGGGAGCTGTTTTTT.

The chain is built from TRBV9 and TRBJ2-7, with no clear D. The CDR3 length is 15 residues. Per the germline V gene, CDR1 is SGDLS and CDR2 is YYNGEE. Trimming pared 0 bases from V and 2 bases from J, leaving 12 bases between. The CDR3 sequence: CASSVGSPGTYEQYF. The CDR3 nucleotides read TGTGCCAGCAGCGTAGGGTCCCCGGGTACCTACGAGCAGTACTTC. The full variable domain, rest sourced from reference TRBV9 and TRBJ2-7, is DSGVTQTPKHLITATGQRVTLRCSPRSGDLSVYWYQQSLDQGLQFLIQYYNGEERAKGNILERFSAQQFPDLHSELNLSSLELGDSALYFCASSVGSPGTYEQYFGPGTRLTVT.

This clonotype was seen ten or more times. The V and J genes are TRBV3-1 and TRBJ1-2, with D hard to call. Trimming pared 2 bases from V and 8 bases from J, leaving 15 bases between. The CDR3 has 14 amino acids. The V gene's germline CDR1 is LGHDT and CDR2 YNNKEL (reference sequence). CDR3 protein: CASSQSGPSRGYTF. The CDR3 bases are TGTGCCAGCAGCCAATCTGGCCCTAGCAGGGGCTACACCTTC.

This clonotype was picked up a small number of times. The chain links TRBV7-8 to TRBJ1-2; D remains unclear. There are 13 residues in the CDR3. The germline gives CDR1 SGHVS, CDR2 FQNEAQ. Trimming took off 5 bases at V and 4 bases at J, with 11 bases between the two ends. CDR3 nucleotides: TGTGCCAGCAGCGGCAGGTTTAGCTATGGCTACACCTTC. Encoded protein: CASSGRFSYGYTF.

At least ten counts were recorded for this clonotype. The chain joins TRBV7-8 to TRBJ2-7; 10 nucleotides line up with TRBD1. CDR1 SGHVS and CDR2 FQNEAQ come from the germline V gene. The CDR3 loop spans 14 amino acids. V shed 5 bases and J 3 bases; nucleotides not matched to a gene: 4. CDR3 in DNA: TGTGCCAGCAGCCCTCGGACAGGGGGCTACGAGCAGTACTTC. As protein: CASSPRTGGYEQYF.

This clonotype was seen at least ten times. This chain joins TRBV20-1 and TRBJ2-3; TRBD1 is a possible D gene (5 bases). The V and J ends lost 3 bases and 2 bases respectively, with 15 bases between them. CDR1 is DFQATT, CDR2 SNEGSKA, per germline (reference sequence). The CDR3 is 15 amino acids. The CDR3 DNA is TGCAGTGCTAGCCGACAGTCACGTTCCACAGATACGCAGTATTTT. This codes for CSASRQSRSTDTQYF.

The chain couples TRBV5-6 to TRBJ1-2; no firm D call. The germline V and J ends were trimmed by 6 bases and 6 bases, with 18 bases remaining between them. The CDR3 loop spans 14 amino acids. CDR1 is SGHDT, CDR2 YYEEEE, per germline. CDR3 DNA: TGTGCCAGCATCCGAAGACCCGAACCGAATGGCTACACCTTC. This encodes CASIRRPEPNGYTF.

The rearrangement joins TRBV6-6 to TRBJ2-2; tentatively, D is TRBD1 or TRBD2 (7 bases each). The V gene lost 6 bases and the J gene lost 4 bases, with 18 bases spanning the gap. Germline assignment: CDR1 MNHNY and CDR2 SVGAGI (reference sequence). The CDR3 loop spans 16 amino acids. The CDR3 DNA reads TGTGCCAGCAGACCCAGGGGGGGAGCAGGCACCGGGGAGCTGTTTTTT. The encoded protein is CASRPRGGAGTGELFF.

This clonotype turned up a few times. The CDR3 DNA reads as TGTGCCAGCAGCTCGAATCCAGGGGACGAGCAGTACTTC. The encoded protein is CASSSNPGDEQYF. This chain uses TRBV11-3 with TRBJ2-7; a weak D match, TRBD1 (6 bases). This CDR3 has 13 residues. Germline-derived CDR1 and CDR2 are SGHNT and YENEEA. Trimming removed 4 bases from V and 5 bases from J, with 12 bases in between.

This clonotype showed up many times. The rearrangement joins TRBV29-1 to TRBJ2-1; 11 bases fit TRBD1. Germline V lookup: CDR1 SQVTM, CDR2 ANQGSEA. CDR3 length: 16 residues. J lost 1 base, V lost 0 bases, and 2 bases had no gene match. The CDR3 protein is CSVEEGQGGSYNEQFF. The CDR3, as DNA: TGCAGCGTTGAAGAGGGACAGGGGGGTTCCTACAATGAGCAGTTCTTC.

This clonotype has only a few counts. The V gene is TRBV9, the J gene TRBJ1-2, with D maybe TRBD1 (5 bases). Germline V gives CDR1 SGDLS, CDR2 YYNGEE. V lost 1 base and J 4 bases, leaving 11 bases between the germline ends. This CDR3 is built from 14 residues. The chain's CDR3 is CASSVTGSSYGYTF. For the CDR3, the DNA is TGTGCCAGCAGCGTAACAGGCTCCTCCTATGGCTACACCTTC.

This chain links TRBV5-1 with TRBJ2-6, with D possibly TRBD1 on 6 matching bases. From germline, CDR1 is SGHRS and CDR2 YFSETQ. The CDR3 runs 16 residues. V lost 4 bases and J 0 bases, leaving 11 bases between the germline ends. The CDR3 coding sequence is TGCGCCAGCAGCATTGACAGGAGCTCTGGGGCCAACGTCCTGACTTTC. Translated, it gives CASSIDRSSGANVLTF.

This clonotype was detected a few times. The rearrangement joins TRBV5-1 to TRBJ2-7; 8 nucleotides agree with TRBD1. The V gene end was trimmed by 3 bases and the J gene end by 2 bases; junction bases not matched to a gene: 7. The CDR3 is 15 residues long. CDR1 is SGHRS and CDR2 is YFSETQ in the germline V gene. CDR3 protein: CASSYPGQETYEQYF. CDR3 sequence (DNA): TGCGCCAGCAGCTACCCGGGACAGGAGACCTACGAGCAGTACTTC.

This clonotype was picked up a small number of times. This chain joins TRBV6-1 and TRBJ2-3; D is ambiguous. The V gene's germline CDR1 is MNHNS and CDR2 SASEGT. Trimming cost V 6 bases and J 1 base, with 8 bases left between them. CDR3 length: 13 amino acids. This CDR3 is CASRKVGTDTQYF. As DNA, the CDR3 is TGTGCCAGCAGAAAAGTGGGCACAGATACGCAGTATTTT.

The V gene is TRBV7-9, the J gene TRBJ2-7; a weak D match, TRBD2 (5 bases). V was pared by 6 bases and J by 3 bases, with 9 bases between. Germline CDR1 is SEHNR and CDR2 is FQNEAQ (reference sequence). The CDR3 sequence is 12 residues long. DNA for the CDR3: TGTGCCAGCAGAGGACTGGGCTACGAGCAGTACTTC. Translating it yields CASRGLGYEQYF. The entire variable domain, with the rest obtained from reference TRBV7-9 and TRBJ2-7, is as follows: DTGVSQNPRHKITKRGQNVTFRCDPISEHNRLYWYRQTLGQGPEFLTYFQNEAQLEKSRLLSDRFSAERPKGSFSTLEIQRTEQGDSAMYLCASRGLGYEQYFGPGTRLTVT.

The sample holds many counts of this clonotype. This sequence joins TRBV4-3 and TRBJ1-3; D uncertain. The CDR3 is made up of 14 amino acids. Trimming pared 1 base from V and 1 base from J, leaving 5 bases between. Per germline, CDR1 LGHNA and CDR2 YSLEER. CDR3 sequence: CASSQGRSGNTIYF. CDR3 DNA sequence: TGCGCCAGCAGCCAAGGGCGTTCTGGAAACACCATATATTTT.

This clonotype has at least ten counts. The chain is built from TRBV20-1 and TRBJ1-6; 7 positions match TRBD1. The V segment lost 2 bases and the J segment 5 bases; nucleotides outside the gene matches: 3. Germline values: CDR1 DFQATT, CDR2 SNEGSKA (reference sequence). This CDR3 is built from 14 residues. CDR3 residues: CSARPGGDNSPLHF. As DNA, the CDR3 is TGCAGTGCTAGACCAGGGGGGGATAATTCACCCCTCCACTTT.

This clonotype occurred a few times. The chain is built from TRBV5-1 and TRBJ1-1; TRBD1 matches 10 bases. CDR3 size: 17 residues. The germline CDR1 and CDR2 sequences are SGHRS and YFSETQ. V shed 1 base, J shed 1 base, and the junction held 7 bases outside the gene matches. The CDR3 DNA is TGCGCCAGCAGCTTGTTCGGGACAGGGGCAGGGAACACTGAAGCTTTCTTT. As protein: CASSLFGTGAGNTEAFF.

This clonotype was seen repeatedly, ten times or more. This chain connects TRBV19 to TRBJ2-3; 15 bases are shared with TRBD2. Germline CDR1 reads LNHDA; CDR2 reads SQIVND (reference sequence). V was clipped by 1 base and J by 6 bases; unmatched bases: 8. The CDR3 sequence is 18 residues long. The CDR3: CASSIVTGLAGGRDTQYF. CDR3 nucleotide sequence: TGTGCCAGTAGTATAGTCACGGGACTAGCGGGGGGCCGCGATACGCAGTATTTT.

The genes are TRBV28 and TRBJ1-5; 8 bases align to TRBD1. The germline V gene encodes CDR1 MDHEN and CDR2 SYDVKM. The CDR3 loop spans 15 amino acids. J lost 3 bases, V lost 6 bases, and 7 bases had no gene match. The CDR3, as DNA: TGTGCCAGCAGCGTACAGGGGGAGGTCAATCAGCCCCAGCATTTT. Translated, it gives CASSVQGEVNQPQHF.

This clonotype was seen a handful of times. CDR3 bases: TGTGCCAGCAGTTCCCAGGGGAGTCAGCCCCAGCATTTT. It codes for CASSSQGSQPQHF. The J gene is TRBJ1-5, the V gene TRBV2; D is perhaps TRBD1 (6 bases). The germline V and J ends were trimmed by 5 bases and 6 bases, with 11 bases remaining between them. The CDR3 spans 13 residues. Germline-derived CDR1 and CDR2 are SNHLY and FYNNEI.

This clonotype turned up a few times. V gene TRBV12-3 or TRBV12-4 combines with J gene TRBJ1-3, with TRBD1 as a possible D gene (5 bases). V was clipped by 6 bases and J by 0 bases, with 15 bases between them. There are 16 residues in the CDR3. CDR3 protein: CASSNGGLNSGNTIYF. CDR3 DNA: TGTGCCAGCAGCAACGGGGGACTGAACTCTGGAAACACCATATATTTT.

This clonotype was seen repeatedly, ten times or more. The chain links TRBV5-4 to TRBJ1-2, with D possibly being TRBD1 (5 bases). CDR1 and CDR2 from the germline V gene are SGHNT and YYREEE (reference sequence). This CDR3 contains 13 residues. Trimming stripped 3 bases from V and 4 bases from J, with 10 bases between. CDR3 residues: CASSSRAGYGYTF. The DNA for the CDR3 is TGTGCCAGCAGCTCCAGGGCGGGCTATGGCTACACCTTC.

J is TRBJ2-7 and V is TRBV7-2; D may be TRBD2 (6 bases). This CDR3 has 18 residues. In germline, CDR1 is SGHTA, CDR2 FQGNSA. V gave up 5 bases and J gave up 1 base, with 24 bases separating them. The CDR3 sequence is CASSPPRTTGLLSYEQYF. Written as DNA, the CDR3 is TGTGCCAGCAGCCCCCCTCGGACTACCGGATTATTGTCCTACGAGCAGTACTTC.

J is TRBJ2-5 and V is TRBV7-2; D is possibly TRBD2 (6 bases). There are 14 residues in the CDR3. In germline, CDR1 is SGHTA, CDR2 FQGNSA. V was shortened by 4 bases and J by 4 bases, with 13 bases between the two germline ends. In DNA, the CDR3 is TGTGCCAGCAGCTCCCGGAGGGAAGGAGAGACCCAGTACTTC. It specifies CASSSRREGETQYF.

This clonotype appeared a few times. This chain links TRBV28 with TRBJ1-5; D may be TRBD1 (5 bases). Trimming stripped 4 bases from V and 5 bases from J, with 15 bases between. The CDR3 runs to 15 residues. Germline CDR1 MDHEN, CDR2 SYDVKM. The chain's CDR3 is CASSSGLGGDQPQHF. CDR3 sequence (DNA): TGTGCCAGCAGTTCCGGACTGGGGGGGGATCAGCCCCAGCATTTT.

In its sample, this clonotype was seen many times. The CDR3 protein is CSARAPGLAGSTDTQYF. For the CDR3, the DNA is TGCAGTGCTAGAGCCCCCGGACTAGCGGGGAGCACAGATACGCAGTATTTT. The rearrangement joins TRBV20-1 to TRBJ2-3; the match to TRBD2 covers 12 bases. The CDR3 extends over 17 amino acids. The V gene end was trimmed by 1 base and the J gene end by 0 bases; junction bases not matched to a gene: 5. Per the germline V gene, CDR1 is DFQATT and CDR2 is SNEGSKA (reference sequence).

This clonotype came up a few times. The rearrangement links TRBV6-2 or TRBV6-3 to TRBJ2-5; D is unclear. The CDR3 is made up of 15 amino acids. Trimming removed 2 bases from V and 3 bases from J, with 13 bases in between. CDR1 and CDR2 from the germline V gene are MNHEY and SVGEGT. CDR3: CASSYRVPREETQYF. The CDR3 DNA reads TGTGCCAGCAGTTACAGGGTCCCACGCGAAGAGACCCAGTACTTC.